This T cell receptor (beta chain) was sequenced for a study of blood T cell repertoires in COVID-19. The overall study: Spain, Italy and the United States supplied samples that represented acute and convalescent COVID-19. The cDNA or gDNA used as material had been derived from T cells, B-cell-depleted T cells, or PBMCs.

Authors' processing steps: Scientists estimated how many nucleated cells there were by amplifying reference gene primers. Data came from immunoSEQ multiplex PCR; TCRdb stores just in-frame clones and leaves some out. The DNA was the basis for D and trimming; V, J and clone size are from that table. The sample consists of 50,000 to 80,000 clones, about four fifths of them appearing once. Sequenced sample: peripheral blood. The receptor's source is a human donor in a cohort sampled during active COVID-19.

This CDR3 reads CASSLNPSGGIRHEQFF. The CDR3 DNA sequence: TGTGCCAGCAGCTTGAACCCTAGCGGGGGGATTAGGCATGAGCAGTTCTTC. This chain joins TRBV5-6 and TRBJ2-1; 11 nucleotides match TRBD2. The J segment lost 8 bases and the V segment lost 1 base, leaving 11 bases of the junction unmatched. The CDR3 contains 17 residues. Germline CDR1 is SGHDT and CDR2 is YYEEEE.